Shown below are 5 T cell receptor beta chains from a single sample sequenced in a study of a mutant IDH1 vaccine in newly diagnosed glioma. Libraries were prepared by immunoSEQ multiplex PCR; TCRdb keeps only in-frame clonotypes and omits some of them. The sample shows 35,000 to 45,000 clones, 91% of them seen only once. Their cognate antigens are unknown. As to time point: week 5, during vaccination. Alongside topical imiquimod, each dose of vaccine comprised 300 ug of mutant IDH1 20-mer peptide. The source material was PBMCs, sampled from a glioma patient whose treatment included an IDH1 peptide vaccine. Receptors originate from a man aged 50-60 years with glioma.

The rearrangement joins TRBV29-1 to TRBJ2-3; the D gene is possibly TRBD2 (6 bases). CDR3 length equals 14 residues. CDR1 and CDR2 (germline): SQVTM, ANQGSEA. V lost 2 bases and J 2 bases, leaving 11 bases between the germline ends. The CDR3 protein is CSVERGGTTDTQYF. The CDR3 nucleotides are TGCAGCGTTGAAAGGGGCGGGACCACAGATACGCAGTATTTT.

The chain employs TRBV11-2 and TRBJ2-7, with 14 bases matching TRBD2. With V trimmed by 6 bases and J by 4 bases, 5 bases remained unmatched. This CDR3 contains 15 residues. Germline V CDR1 and CDR2: SGHAT, FQNNGV. The CDR3 bases are TGTGCCAGCAGTTATGGGACTAGCGGGAGTTACGAGCAGTACTTC. This gives the protein CASSYGTSGSYEQYF.

This rearrangement joins TRBV6-4 to TRBJ2-1; D may correspond to TRBD1 or TRBD2 (6 bases each). There are 15 residues in the CDR3. V lost 2 bases, J lost 6 bases, and 14 bases lay in between. Germline CDR1 reads MRHNA; CDR2 reads SNTAGT. The DNA of the CDR3 is TGTGCCAGCAGTGACAATGGCGGAGGGGGCAATGAGCAGTTCTTC. This codes for CASSDNGGGGNEQFF.

The chain uses TRBV25-1 and TRBJ2-1; 13 nucleotides match TRBD2. The CDR3 extends over 15 amino acids. The V gene end was trimmed by 3 bases and the J gene end by 5 bases; junction bases not matched to a gene: 1. Germline loops: CDR1 MGHDK, CDR2 SYGVNS. The CDR3 protein is CASSDTSGRDNEQFF. The CDR3 DNA follows: TGTGCCAGCAGTGATACTAGCGGGAGGGACAATGAGCAGTTCTTC.

V and J are TRBV5-1 and TRBJ2-1, with 11 positions matching TRBD1. The CDR3 totals 15 residues. CDR1 and CDR2 from the germline V gene are SGHRS and YFSETQ. Losses at the gene ends were 2 bases for V and 9 bases for J; bases not matched to a gene: 7. The CDR3 DNA reads as TGCGCCAGCAGCTTCGGGACAGGGGGTTTGGGTGAGCAGTTCTTC. Its protein is CASSFGTGGLGEQFF.